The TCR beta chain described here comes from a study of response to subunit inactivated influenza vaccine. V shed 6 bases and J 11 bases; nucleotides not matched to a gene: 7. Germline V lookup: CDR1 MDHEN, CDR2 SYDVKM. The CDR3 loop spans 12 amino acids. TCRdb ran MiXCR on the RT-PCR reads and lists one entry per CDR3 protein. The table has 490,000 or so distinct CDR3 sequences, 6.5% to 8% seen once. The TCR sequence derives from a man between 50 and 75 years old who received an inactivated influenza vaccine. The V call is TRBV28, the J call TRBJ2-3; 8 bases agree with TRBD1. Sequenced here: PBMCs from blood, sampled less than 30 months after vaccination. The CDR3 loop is CASSRTGIQQYF. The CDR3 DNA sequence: TGTGCCAGCAGCCGGACAGGGATTCAGCAGTATTTT.